This TCR beta chain comes out of a study of CD8+ T cells in alopecia areata. Findings of the study overall: A great number of expanded lesional clones endured in scalp and blood during tofacitinib.

Isolated RNA was reverse transcribed into cDNA used as the sequencing template. Produced via immunoSEQ multiplex PCR; TCRdb's table is partial and in-frame only. The data contain 130,000 or so clones, around 86% of them singletons. In regard to this clone: The antigen remains unidentified.

CDR3 length: 12 amino acids. The germline V gene encodes CDR1 MGHDK and CDR2 SYGVNS. The ends lost 5 bases at V and 7 bases at J; junction bases unmatched: 2. Treatment described: oral pan-JAK inhibitor, 5-10 mg twice daily. As part of sample collection, lesional scalp punch biopsies and peripheral blood were taken from alopecia areata patients. Isolation of CD4+ and CD8+ T cells from PBMCs was achieved by sorting. The receptor was derived from a human donor with alopecia areata. Sequencing was performed on CD8+ T cells sorted from blood, taken at week 4, from a patient treated with tofacitinib. This chain joins TRBV25-1 and TRBJ2-7; 10 nucleotides agree with TRBD1. Here the CDR3 DNA reads TGTGCCAGCAGTTGGACAGGGGGAGAGCAGTACTTC. Translating it yields CASSWTGGEQYF.